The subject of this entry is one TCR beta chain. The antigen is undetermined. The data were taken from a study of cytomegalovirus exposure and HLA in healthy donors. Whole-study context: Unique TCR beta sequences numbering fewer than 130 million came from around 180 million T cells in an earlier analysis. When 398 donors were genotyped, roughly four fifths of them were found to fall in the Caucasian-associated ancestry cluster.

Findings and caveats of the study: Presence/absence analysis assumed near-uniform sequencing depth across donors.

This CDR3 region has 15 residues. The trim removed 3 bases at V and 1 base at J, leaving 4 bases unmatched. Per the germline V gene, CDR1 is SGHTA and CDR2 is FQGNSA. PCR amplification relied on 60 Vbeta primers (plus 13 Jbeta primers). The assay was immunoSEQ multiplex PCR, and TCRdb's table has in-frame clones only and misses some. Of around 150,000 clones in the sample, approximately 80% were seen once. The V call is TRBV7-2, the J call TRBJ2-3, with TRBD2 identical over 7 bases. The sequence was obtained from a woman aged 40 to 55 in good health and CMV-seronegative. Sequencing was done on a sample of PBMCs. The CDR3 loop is CASSFGRGCTDTQYF. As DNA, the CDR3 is TGTGCCAGCAGCTTTGGGCGGGGGTGCACAGATACGCAGTATTTT.